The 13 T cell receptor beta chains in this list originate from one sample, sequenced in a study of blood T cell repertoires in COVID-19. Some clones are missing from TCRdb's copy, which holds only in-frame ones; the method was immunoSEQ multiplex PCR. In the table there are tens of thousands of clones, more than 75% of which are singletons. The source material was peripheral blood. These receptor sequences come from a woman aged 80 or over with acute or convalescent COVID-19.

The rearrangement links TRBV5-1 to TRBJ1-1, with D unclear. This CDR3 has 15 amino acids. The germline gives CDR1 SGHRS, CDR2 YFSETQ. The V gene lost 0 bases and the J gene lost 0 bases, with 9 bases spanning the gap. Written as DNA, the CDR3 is TGCGCCAGCAGCTTGGGGTACAGTATGAACACTGAAGCTTTCTTT. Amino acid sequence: CASSLGYSMNTEAFF. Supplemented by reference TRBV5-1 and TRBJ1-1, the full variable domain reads KAGVTQTPRYLIKTRGQQVTLSCSPISGHRSVSWYQQTPGQGLQFLFEYFSETQRNKGNFPGRFSGRQFSNSRSEMNVSTLELGDSALYLCASSLGYSMNTEAFFGQGTRLTVV.

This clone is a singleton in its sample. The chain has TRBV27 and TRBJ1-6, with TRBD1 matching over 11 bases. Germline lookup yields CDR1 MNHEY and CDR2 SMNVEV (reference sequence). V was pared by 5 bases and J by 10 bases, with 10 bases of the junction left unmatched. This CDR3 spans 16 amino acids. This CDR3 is CASSHSRTGGPSPLHF. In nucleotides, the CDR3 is TGTGCCAGCAGTCACTCCCGGACAGGGGGCCCCTCACCCCTCCACTTT.

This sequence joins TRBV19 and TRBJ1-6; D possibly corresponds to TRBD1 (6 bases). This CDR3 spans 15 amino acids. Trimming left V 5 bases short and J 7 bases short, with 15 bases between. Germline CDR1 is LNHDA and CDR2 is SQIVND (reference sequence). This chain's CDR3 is CASSSRGSSNSPLHF. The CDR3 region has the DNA TGTGCCAGTAGTTCCAGGGGCAGCTCCAATTCACCCCTCCACTTT.

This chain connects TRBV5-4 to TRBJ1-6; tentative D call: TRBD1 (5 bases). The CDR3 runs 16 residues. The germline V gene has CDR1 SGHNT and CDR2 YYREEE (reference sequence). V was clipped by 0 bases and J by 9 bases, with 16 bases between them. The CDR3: CASSLALGGPTSPLHF. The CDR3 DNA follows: TGTGCCAGCAGCTTGGCCCTCGGGGGACCCACTTCACCCCTCCACTTT.

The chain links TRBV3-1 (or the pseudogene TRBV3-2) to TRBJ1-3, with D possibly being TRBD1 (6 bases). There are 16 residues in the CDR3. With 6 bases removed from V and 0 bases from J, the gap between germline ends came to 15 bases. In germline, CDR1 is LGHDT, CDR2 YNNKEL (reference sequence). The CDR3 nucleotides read TGTGCCAGCAGTGAAGACCAGGGGCTCTCTGGAAACACCATATATTTT. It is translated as CASSEDQGLSGNTIYF.

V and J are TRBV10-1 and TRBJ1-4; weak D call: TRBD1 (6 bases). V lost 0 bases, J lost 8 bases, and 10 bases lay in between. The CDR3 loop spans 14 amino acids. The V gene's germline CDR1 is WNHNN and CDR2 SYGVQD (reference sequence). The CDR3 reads CASSESTGPEKLFF. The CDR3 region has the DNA TGCGCCAGCAGTGAGTCGACAGGTCCGGAAAAACTGTTTTTT.

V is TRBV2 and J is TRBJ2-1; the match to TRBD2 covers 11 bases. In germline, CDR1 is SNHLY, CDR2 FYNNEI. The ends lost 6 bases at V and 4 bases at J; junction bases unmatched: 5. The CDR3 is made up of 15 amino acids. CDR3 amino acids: CASRPTSGSYNEQFF. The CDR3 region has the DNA TGTGCCAGCAGACCCACTAGCGGGAGTTACAATGAGCAGTTCTTC.

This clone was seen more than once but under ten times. The CDR3 region has the DNA TGTGCCAGCTCAAAGAGACAGGGGGCCGGGGAGCTGTTTTTT. The encoded protein is CASSKRQGAGELFF. The rearrangement links TRBV18 to TRBJ2-2; the match to TRBD1 covers 9 bases. With 5 bases clipped from V and 6 bases from J, the junction kept 4 bases outside the gene matches. This CDR3 is built from 14 residues. Germline values: CDR1 KGHSH, CDR2 LQKENI.

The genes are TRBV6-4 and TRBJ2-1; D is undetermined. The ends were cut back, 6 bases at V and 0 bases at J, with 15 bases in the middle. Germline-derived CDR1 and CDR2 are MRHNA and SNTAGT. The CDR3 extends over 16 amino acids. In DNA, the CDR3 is TGTGCCAGCAGACCCTCGAGCGCGAGCTCCTACAATGAGCAGTTCTTC. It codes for CASRPSSASSYNEQFF.

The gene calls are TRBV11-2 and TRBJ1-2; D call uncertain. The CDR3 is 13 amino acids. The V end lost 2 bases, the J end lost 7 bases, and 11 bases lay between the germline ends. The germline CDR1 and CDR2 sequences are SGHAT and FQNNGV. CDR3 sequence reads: CASSLTSFSGYTF. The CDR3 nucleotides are TGTGCCAGCAGCTTAACCTCTTTCAGTGGCTACACCTTC. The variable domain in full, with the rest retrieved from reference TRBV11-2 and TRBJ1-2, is EAGVAQSPRYKIIEKRQSVAFWCNPISGHATLYWYQQILGQGPKLLIQFQNNGVVDDSQLPKDRFSAERLKGVDSTLKIQPAKLEDSAVYLCASSLTSFSGYTFGSGTRLTVV.

The CDR3 DNA is TGTGCCATCAGTGAGCCCCTAGGGGGCGTAATGAACACTGAAGCTTTCTTT. Translating it yields CAISEPLGGVMNTEAFF. The chain couples TRBV10-3 to TRBJ1-1; 7 bases fit TRBD1. In germline, CDR1 is ENHRY, CDR2 SYGVKD. This CDR3 comprises 17 residues. Trimming at V came to 2 bases and at J to 0 bases, leaving 9 bases not matched to a gene.

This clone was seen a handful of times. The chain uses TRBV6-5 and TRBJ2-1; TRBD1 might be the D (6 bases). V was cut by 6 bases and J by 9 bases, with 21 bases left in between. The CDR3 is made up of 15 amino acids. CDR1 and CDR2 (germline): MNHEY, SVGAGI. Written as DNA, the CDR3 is TGTGCCAGCAGCCCCGGGGTTGGGGGCGCGGGTGAGCAGTTCTTC. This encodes CASSPGVGGAGEQFF.

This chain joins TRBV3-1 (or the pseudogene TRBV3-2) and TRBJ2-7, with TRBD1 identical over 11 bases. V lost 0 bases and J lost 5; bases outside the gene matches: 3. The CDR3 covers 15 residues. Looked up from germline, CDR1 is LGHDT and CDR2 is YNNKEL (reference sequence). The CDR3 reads CASSQEWTGGDEQYF. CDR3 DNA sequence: TGTGCCAGCAGCCAAGAGTGGACAGGGGGCGACGAGCAGTACTTC.